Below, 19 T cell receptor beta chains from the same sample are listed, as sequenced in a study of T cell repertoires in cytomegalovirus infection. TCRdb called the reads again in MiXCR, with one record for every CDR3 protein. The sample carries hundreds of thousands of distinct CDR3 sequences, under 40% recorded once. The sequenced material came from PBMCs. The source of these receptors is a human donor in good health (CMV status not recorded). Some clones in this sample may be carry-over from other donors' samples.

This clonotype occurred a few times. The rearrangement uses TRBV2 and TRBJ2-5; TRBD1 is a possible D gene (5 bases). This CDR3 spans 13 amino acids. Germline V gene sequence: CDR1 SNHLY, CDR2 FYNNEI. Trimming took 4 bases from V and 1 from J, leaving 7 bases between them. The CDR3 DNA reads TGTGCCAGCAGTGGAGACAGCCAAGAGACCCAGTACTTC. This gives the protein CASSGDSQETQYF.

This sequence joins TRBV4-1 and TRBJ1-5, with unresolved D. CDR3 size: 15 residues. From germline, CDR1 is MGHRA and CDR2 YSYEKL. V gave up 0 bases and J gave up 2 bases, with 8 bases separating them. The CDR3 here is CASSQEPTGNQPQHF. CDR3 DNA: TGCGCCAGCAGCCAAGAACCTACGGGCAATCAGCCCCAGCATTTT.

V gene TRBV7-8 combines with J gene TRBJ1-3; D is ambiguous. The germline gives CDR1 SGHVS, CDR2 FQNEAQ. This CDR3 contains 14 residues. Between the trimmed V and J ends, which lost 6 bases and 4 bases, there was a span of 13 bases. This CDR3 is CASSHRRSGNTIYF. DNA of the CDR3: TGTGCCAGCAGTCACCGGAGGAGCGGAAACACCATATATTTT. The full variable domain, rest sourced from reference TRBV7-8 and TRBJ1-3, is GAGVSQSPRYKVAKRGQDVALRCDPISGHVSLFWYQQALGQGPEFLTYFQNEAQLDKSGLPSDRFFAERPEGSVSTLKIQRTQQEDSAVYLCASSHRRSGNTIYFGEGSWLTVV.

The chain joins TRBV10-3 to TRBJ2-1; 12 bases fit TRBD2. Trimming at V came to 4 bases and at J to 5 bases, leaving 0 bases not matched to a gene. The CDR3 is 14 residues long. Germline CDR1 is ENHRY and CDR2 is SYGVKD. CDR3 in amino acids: CAISGLAGDNEQFF. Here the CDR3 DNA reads TGTGCCATCAGTGGACTAGCGGGGGACAATGAGCAGTTCTTC.

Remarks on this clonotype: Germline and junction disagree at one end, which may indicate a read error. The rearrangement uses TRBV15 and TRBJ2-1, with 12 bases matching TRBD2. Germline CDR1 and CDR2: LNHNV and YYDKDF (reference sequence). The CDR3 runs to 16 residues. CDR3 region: CATSRDRLRLAGEPFF. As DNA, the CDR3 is TGTGCCACCAGCAGAGATCGGCTGAGACTAGCGGGGGAGCCGTTCTTC.

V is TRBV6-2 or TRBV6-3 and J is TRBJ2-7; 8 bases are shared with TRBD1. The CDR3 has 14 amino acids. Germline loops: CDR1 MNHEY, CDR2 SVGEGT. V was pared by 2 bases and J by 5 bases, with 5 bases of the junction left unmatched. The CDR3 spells CASSYGQGADEQYF. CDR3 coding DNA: TGTGCCAGCAGTTACGGGCAGGGGGCTGACGAGCAGTACTTC.

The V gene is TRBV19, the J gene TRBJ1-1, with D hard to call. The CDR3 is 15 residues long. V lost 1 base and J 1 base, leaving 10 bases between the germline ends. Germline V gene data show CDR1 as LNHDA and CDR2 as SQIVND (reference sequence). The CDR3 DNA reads TGTGCCAGTAGTATAGCGGCAAACCCGAACACTGAAGCTTTCTTT. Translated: CASSIAANPNTEAFF.

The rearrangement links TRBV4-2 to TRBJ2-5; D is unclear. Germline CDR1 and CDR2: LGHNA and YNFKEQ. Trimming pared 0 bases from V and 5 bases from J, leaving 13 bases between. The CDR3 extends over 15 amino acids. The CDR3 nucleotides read TGTGCCAGCAGCCAAGAATTCCTTGGTGGCGAGACCCAGTACTTC. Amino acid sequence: CASSQEFLGGETQYF.

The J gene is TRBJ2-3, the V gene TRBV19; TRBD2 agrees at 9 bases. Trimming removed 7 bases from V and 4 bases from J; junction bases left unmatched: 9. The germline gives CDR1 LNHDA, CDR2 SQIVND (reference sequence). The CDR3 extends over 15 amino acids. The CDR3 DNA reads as TGTGCCAGTAATTCCGGGACTAGCAACGCAGATACGCAGTATTTT. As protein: CASNSGTSNADTQYF.

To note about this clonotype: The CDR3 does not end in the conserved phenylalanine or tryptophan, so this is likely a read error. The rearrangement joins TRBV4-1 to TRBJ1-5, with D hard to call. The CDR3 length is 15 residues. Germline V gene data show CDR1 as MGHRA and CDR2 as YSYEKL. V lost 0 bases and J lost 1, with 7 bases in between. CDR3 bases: TGCGCCAGCAGCCAAGAGGGCGGAAGCAATCAGCCCCAGCATTTG. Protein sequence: CASSQEGGSNQPQHL.

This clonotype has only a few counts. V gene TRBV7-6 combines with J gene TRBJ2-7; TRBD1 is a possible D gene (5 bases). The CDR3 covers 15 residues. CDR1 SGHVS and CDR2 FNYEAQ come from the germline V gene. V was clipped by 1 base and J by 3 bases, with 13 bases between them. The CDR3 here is CASSLEGAGYYEQYF. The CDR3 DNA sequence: TGTGCCAGCAGCTTAGAGGGTGCAGGGTACTACGAGCAGTACTTC.

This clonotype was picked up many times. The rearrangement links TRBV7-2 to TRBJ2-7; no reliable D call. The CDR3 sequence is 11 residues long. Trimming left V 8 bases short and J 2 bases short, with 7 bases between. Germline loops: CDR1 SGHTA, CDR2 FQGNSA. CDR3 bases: TGTGCCAGCGCCTACGCCTACGAGCAGTACTTC. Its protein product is CASAYAYEQYF.

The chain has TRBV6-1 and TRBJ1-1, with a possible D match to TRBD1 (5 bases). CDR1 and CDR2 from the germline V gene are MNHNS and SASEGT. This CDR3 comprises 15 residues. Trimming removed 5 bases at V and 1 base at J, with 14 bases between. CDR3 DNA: TGTGCCAGCAGTTCACCGGGGCTCTCGAACACTGAAGCTTTCTTT. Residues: CASSSPGLSNTEAFF.

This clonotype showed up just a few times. For the CDR3, the DNA is TGTGCCAGCAGTCCTTCACAGGGGGTGAATTCACCCCTCCACTTT. Translated, it gives CASSPSQGVNSPLHF. This rearrangement joins TRBV28 to TRBJ1-6, with TRBD1 matching 8 bases. From germline, CDR1 is MDHEN and CDR2 SYDVKM. The CDR3 spans 15 residues. The V gene end was trimmed by 5 bases and the J gene end by 7 bases; junction bases not matched to a gene: 7.

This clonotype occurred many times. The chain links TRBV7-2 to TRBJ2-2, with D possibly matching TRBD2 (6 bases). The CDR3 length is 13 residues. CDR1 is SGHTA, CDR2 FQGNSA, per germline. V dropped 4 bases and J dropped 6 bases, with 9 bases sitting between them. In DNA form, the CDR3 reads TGTGCCAGCAGCTACACGGGGGCCGGGGAGCTGTTTTTT. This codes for CASSYTGAGELFF. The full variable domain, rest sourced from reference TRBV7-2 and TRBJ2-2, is GAGVSQSPSNKVTEKGKDVELRCDPISGHTALYWYRQSLGQGLEFLIYFQGNSAPDKSGLPSDRFSAERTGGSVSTLTIQRTQQEDSAVYLCASSYTGAGELFFGEGSRLTVL.

CDR3 loop: CASSYRTTSGGAYEQYF. In DNA, the CDR3 is TGTGCCAGCAGTTATAGGACTACTAGCGGGGGGGCCTACGAGCAGTACTTC. The chain carries TRBV6-1 and TRBJ2-7; 13 bases are a match to TRBD2. V was clipped by 5 bases and J by 2 bases; unmatched bases: 9. CDR3 length: 17 amino acids. Germline-derived CDR1 and CDR2 are MNHNS and SASEGT.

The CDR3 loop is CASSWGSSYEQYF. The DNA of the CDR3 is TGTGCCAGCAGTTGGGGGAGCTCCTACGAGCAGTACTTC. The gene calls are TRBV6-5 and TRBJ2-7; tentatively, D is TRBD1 or TRBD2 (5 bases each). The CDR3 covers 13 residues. The germline V gene encodes CDR1 MNHEY and CDR2 SVGAGI. Trimming removed 4 bases at V and 0 bases at J, with 7 bases between.

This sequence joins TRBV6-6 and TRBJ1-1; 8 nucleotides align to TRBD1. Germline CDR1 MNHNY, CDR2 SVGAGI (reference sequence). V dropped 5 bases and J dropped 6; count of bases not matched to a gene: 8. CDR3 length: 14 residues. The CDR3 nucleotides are TGTGCCAGCAGTGACTTAGAACAGGGGGCTGAAGCTTTCTTT. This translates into CASSDLEQGAEAFF.

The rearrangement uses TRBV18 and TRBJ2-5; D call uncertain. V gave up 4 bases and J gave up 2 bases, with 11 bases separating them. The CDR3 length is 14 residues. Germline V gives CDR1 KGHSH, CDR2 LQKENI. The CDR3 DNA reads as TGTGCCAGCTCACGTCGCGCGGAGCAAGAGACCCAGTACTTC. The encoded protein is CASSRRAEQETQYF.